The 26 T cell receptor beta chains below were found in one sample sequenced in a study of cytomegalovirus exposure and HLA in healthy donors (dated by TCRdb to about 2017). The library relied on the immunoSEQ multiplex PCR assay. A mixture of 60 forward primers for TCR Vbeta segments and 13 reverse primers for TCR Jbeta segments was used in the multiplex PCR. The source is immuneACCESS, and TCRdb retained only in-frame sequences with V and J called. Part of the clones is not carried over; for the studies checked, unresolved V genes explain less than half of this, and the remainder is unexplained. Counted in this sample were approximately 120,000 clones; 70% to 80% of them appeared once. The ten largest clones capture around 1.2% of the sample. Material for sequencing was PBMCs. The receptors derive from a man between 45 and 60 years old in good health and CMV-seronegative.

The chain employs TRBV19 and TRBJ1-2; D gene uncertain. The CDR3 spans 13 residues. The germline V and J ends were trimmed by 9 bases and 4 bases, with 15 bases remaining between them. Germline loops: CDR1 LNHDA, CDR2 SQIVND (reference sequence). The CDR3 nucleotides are TGTGCCAGCAGTTACGCGGTTTCCTATGGCTACACCTTC. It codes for CASSYAVSYGYTF.

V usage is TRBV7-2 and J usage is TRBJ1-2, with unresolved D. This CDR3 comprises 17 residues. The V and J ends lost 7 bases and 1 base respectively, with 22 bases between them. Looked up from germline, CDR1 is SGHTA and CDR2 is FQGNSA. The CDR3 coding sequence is TGTGCCAGCACCTCCCCTCCCGACAAGCACCGTAACTATGGCTACACCTTC. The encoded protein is CASTSPPDKHRNYGYTF.

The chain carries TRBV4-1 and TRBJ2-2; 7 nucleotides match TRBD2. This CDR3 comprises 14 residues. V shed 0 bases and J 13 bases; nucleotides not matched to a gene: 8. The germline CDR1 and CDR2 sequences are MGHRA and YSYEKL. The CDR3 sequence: CASSQDPSRGRLFF. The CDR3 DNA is TGCGCCAGCAGCCAAGATCCGTCGCGCGGGAGGCTGTTTTTT.

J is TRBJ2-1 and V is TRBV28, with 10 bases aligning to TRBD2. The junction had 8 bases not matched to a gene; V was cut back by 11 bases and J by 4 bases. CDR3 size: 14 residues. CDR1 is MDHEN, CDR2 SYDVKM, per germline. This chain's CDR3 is CAGKTSGPYNEQFF. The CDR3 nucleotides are TGTGCCGGAAAGACTAGCGGGCCATACAATGAGCAGTTCTTC.

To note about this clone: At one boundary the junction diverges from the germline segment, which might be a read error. Written as DNA, the CDR3 is TGTGCCTGGGTCTTAGCGGGATCCCCTCGTCCCCACTTC. Its protein is CAWVLAGSPRPHF. This sequence joins TRBV30 and TRBJ2-5; 8 bases are shared with TRBD2. Germline-derived CDR1 and CDR2 are GTSNPN and SVGIG (reference sequence). This CDR3 is 13 amino acids long.

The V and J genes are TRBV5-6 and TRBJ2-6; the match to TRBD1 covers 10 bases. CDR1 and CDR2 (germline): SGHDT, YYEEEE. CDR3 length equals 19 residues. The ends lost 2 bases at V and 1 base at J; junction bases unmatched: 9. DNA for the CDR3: TGTGCCAGCAGCTTTGGTCCAGGACAGGGGGTTTCTGGGGCCAACGTCCTGACTTTC. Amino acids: CASSFGPGQGVSGANVLTF.

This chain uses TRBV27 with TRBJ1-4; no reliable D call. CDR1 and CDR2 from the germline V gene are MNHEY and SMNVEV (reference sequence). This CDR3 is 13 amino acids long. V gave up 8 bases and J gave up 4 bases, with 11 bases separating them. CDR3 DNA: TGTGCCAGCGCGGATATGGATAATGAAAAACTGTTTTTT. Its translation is CASADMDNEKLFF.

The CDR3 coding sequence is TGTGCCATCAGTGAGGGGACCGGGACAGGCCGCACAGATACGCAGTATTTT. It encodes CAISEGTGTGRTDTQYF. The chain is built from TRBV10-3 and TRBJ2-3; 8 bases are shared with TRBD1. The CDR3 covers 17 residues. Trimming cost V 2 bases and J 1 base; bases outside gene matches: 8. Looked up from germline, CDR1 is ENHRY and CDR2 is SYGVKD.

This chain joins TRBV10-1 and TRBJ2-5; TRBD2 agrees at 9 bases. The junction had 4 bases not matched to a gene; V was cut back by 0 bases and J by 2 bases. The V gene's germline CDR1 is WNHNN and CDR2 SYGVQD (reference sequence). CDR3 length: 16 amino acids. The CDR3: CASSESAGGPQETQYF. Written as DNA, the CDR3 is TGCGCCAGCAGTGAGTCGGCGGGAGGGCCGCAAGAGACCCAGTACTTC.

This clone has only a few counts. The CDR3 region is CAISDYDNEQFF. The CDR3 DNA follows: TGTGCCATCTCGGACTACGACAATGAGCAGTTCTTC. This sequence joins TRBV19 and TRBJ2-1, with a possible D match to TRBD2 (6 bases). CDR3 length equals 12 residues. From germline, CDR1 is LNHDA and CDR2 SQIVND (reference sequence). V shed 10 bases and J shed 5 bases, with 12 bases lying between them.

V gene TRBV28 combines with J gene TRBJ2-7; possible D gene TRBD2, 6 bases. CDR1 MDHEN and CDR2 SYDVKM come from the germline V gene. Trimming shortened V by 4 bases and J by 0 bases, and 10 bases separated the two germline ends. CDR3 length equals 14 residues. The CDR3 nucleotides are TGTGCCAGCAGTTCGGCCGGGAGCTCCTACGAGCAGTACTTC. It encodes CASSSAGSSYEQYF.

CDR3 DNA sequence: TGTGCCAGCAGCTTAAATGGGGCGGGGGACGAGCAGTTCTTC. As protein: CASSLNGAGDEQFF. The chain is built from TRBV7-9 and TRBJ2-1; 7 bases align to TRBD2. The CDR3 runs to 14 residues. Trimming at V came to 2 bases and at J to 10 bases, leaving 8 bases not matched to a gene. Germline CDR1 reads SEHNR; CDR2 reads FQNEAQ (reference sequence). Complete variable domain (other parts from reference TRBV7-9 and TRBJ2-1): DTGVSQNPRHKITKRGQNVTFRCDPISEHNRLYWYRQTLGQGPEFLTYFQNEAQLEKSRLLSDRFSAERPKGSFSTLEIQRTEQGDSAMYLCASSLNGAGDEQFFGPGTRLTVL.

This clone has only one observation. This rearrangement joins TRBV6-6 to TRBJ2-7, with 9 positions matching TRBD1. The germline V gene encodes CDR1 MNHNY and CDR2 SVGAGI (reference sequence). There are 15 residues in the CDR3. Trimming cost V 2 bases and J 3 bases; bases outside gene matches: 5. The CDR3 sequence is CASSYQGTGIYEQYF. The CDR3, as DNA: TGTGCCAGCAGTTACCAGGGGACAGGGATCTACGAGCAGTACTTC.

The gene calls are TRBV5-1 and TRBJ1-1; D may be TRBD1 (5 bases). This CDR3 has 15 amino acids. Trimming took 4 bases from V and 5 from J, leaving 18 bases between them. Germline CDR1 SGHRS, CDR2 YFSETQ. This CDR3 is CASSPRSRGKTEAFF. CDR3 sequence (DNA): TGCGCCAGCAGCCCTCGCTCAAGGGGAAAAACTGAAGCTTTCTTT.

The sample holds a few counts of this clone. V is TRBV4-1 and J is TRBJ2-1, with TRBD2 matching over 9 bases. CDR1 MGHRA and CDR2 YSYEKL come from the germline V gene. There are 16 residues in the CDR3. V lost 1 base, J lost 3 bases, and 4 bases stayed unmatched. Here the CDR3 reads CASSQVRGRDYNEQFF. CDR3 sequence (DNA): TGCGCCAGCAGCCAAGTTCGCGGGAGGGACTACAATGAGCAGTTCTTC.

CDR3 sequence reads: CSVEAKLAGGSGELFF. In DNA, the CDR3 is TGCAGCGTTGAAGCAAAACTAGCGGGGGGGAGCGGGGAGCTGTTTTTT. The chain carries TRBV29-1 and TRBJ2-2; 13 bases match TRBD2. V lost 1 base and J lost 7; bases outside the gene matches: 6. Germline V lookup: CDR1 SQVTM, CDR2 ANQGSEA. The CDR3 is 16 amino acids.

The CDR3, as DNA: TGTGCCAGCAGTCCCCAGGGTCCTGCTGAAGCTTTCTTT. Its translation: CASSPQGPAEAFF. The V and J genes are TRBV6-5 and TRBJ1-1; D is perhaps TRBD1 (5 bases). Germline V gives CDR1 MNHEY, CDR2 SVGAGI. This CDR3 has 13 amino acids. V gave up 5 bases and J gave up 6 bases, with 13 bases separating them.

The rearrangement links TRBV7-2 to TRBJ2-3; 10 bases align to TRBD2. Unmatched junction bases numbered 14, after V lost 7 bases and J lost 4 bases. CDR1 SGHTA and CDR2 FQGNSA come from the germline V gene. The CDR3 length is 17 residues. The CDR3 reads CASIIPLAGYVPDTQYF. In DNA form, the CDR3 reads TGTGCCAGCATCATCCCACTAGCGGGATACGTTCCAGATACGCAGTATTTT.

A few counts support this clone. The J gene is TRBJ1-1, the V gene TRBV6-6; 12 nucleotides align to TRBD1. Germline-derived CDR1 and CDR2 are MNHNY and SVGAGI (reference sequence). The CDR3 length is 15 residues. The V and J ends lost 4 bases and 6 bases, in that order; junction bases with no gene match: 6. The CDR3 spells CASSSPGQGASEAFF. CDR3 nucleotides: TGTGCCAGCAGTTCACCGGGACAGGGGGCCTCTGAAGCTTTCTTT.

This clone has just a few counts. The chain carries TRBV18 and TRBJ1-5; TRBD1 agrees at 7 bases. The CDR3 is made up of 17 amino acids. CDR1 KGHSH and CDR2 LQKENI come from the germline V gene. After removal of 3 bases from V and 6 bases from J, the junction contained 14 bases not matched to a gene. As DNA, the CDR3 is TGTGCCAGCTCACCTAACAGTATTAACAGGGGAATTCAGCCCCAGCATTTT. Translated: CASSPNSINRGIQPQHF.

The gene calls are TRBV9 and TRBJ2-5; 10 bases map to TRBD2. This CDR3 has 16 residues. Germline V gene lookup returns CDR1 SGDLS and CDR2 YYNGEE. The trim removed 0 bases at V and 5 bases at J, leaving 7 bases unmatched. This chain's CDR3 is CASSVAAGGPRETQYF. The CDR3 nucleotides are TGTGCCAGCAGCGTAGCAGCGGGAGGGCCGAGGGAGACCCAGTACTTC.

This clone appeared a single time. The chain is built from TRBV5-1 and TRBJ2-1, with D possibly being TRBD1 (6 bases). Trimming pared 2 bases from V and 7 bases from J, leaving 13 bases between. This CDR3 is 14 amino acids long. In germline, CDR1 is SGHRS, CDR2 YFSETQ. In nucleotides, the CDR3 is TGCGCCAGCAGCTTAGGGGGAGACTTGAATGAGCAGTTCTTC. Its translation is CASSLGGDLNEQFF.

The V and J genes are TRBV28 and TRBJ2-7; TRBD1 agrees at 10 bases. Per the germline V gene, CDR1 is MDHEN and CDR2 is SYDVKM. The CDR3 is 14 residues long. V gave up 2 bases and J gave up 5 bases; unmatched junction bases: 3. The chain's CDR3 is CASSLAGTGDEQYF. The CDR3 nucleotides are TGTGCCAGCAGTTTAGCCGGGACAGGGGACGAGCAGTACTTC.

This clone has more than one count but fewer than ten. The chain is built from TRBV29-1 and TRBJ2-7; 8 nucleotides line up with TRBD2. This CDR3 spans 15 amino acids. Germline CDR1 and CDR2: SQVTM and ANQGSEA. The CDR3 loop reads CTTPPLADINYEQYF. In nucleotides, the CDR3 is TGCACTACGCCCCCACTAGCGGATATAAACTACGAGCAGTACTTC.

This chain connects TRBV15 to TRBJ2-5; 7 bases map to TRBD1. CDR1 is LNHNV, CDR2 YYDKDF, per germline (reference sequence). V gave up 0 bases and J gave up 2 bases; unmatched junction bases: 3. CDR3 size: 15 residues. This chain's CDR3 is CATSRDQTGQETQYF. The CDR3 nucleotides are TGTGCCACCAGCAGAGATCAGACAGGGCAAGAGACCCAGTACTTC.

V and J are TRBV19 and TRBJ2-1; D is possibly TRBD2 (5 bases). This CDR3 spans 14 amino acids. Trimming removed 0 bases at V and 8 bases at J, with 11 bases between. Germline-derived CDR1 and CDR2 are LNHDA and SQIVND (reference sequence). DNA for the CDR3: TGTGCCAGTAGTATAGATCTAGGAGGATATGAGCAGTTCTTC. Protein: CASSIDLGGYEQFF.